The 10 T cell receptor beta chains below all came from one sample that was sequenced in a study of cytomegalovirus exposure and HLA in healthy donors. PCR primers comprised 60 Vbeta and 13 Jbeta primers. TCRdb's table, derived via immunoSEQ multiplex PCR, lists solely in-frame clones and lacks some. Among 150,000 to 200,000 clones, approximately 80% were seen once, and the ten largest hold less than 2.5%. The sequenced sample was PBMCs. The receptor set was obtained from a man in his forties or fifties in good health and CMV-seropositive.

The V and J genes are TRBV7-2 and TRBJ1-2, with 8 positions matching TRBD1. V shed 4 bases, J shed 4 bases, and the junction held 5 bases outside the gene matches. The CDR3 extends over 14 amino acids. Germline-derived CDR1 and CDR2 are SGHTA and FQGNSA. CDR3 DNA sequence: TGTGCCAGCAGCTGGGGGGGACAGGTCTATGGCTACACCTTC. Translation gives CASSWGGQVYGYTF.

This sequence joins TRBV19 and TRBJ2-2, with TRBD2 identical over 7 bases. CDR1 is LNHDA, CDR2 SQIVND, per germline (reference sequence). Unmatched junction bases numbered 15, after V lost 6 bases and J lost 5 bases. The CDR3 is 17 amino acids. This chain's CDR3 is CASRGRVGLGKTGELFF. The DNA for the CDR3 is TGTGCCAGTAGGGGGAGGGTGGGGTTAGGTAAAACCGGGGAGCTGTTTTTT.

CDR3 loop: CASSLDYSSSYNEQFF. The CDR3, as DNA: TGTGCCAGCAGCTTAGATTATTCCAGCTCCTACAATGAGCAGTTCTTC. The rearrangement joins TRBV11-3 to TRBJ2-1, with D unresolved. CDR1 SGHNT and CDR2 YENEEA come from the germline V gene. The CDR3 runs 16 residues. Trimming left V 0 bases short and J 0 bases short, with 9 bases between.

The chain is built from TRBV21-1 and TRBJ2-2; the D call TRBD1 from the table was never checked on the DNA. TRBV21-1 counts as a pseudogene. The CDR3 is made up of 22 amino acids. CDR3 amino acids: CASSKEDRGFGKLPSNTGELFF. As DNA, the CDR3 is TGTGCCAGCAGCAAAGAGGACAGGGGCTTTGGAAAACTACCTTCGAACACCGGGGAGCTGTTTTTT.

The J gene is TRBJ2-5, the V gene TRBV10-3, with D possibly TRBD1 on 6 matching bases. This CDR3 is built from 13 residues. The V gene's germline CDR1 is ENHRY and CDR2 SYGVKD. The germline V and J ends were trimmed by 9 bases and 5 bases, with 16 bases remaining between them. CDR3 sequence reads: CAIRDNVGETQYF. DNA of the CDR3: TGTGCCATTAGGGACAACGTGGGGGAGACCCAGTACTTC.

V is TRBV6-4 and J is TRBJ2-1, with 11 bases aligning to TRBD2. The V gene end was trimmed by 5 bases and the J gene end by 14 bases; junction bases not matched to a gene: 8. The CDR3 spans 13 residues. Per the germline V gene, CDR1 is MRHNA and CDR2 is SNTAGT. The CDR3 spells CASSRGLAGGKFF. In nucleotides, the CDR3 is TGTGCCAGCAGTCGGGGGCTAGCGGGGGGTAAGTTCTTC.

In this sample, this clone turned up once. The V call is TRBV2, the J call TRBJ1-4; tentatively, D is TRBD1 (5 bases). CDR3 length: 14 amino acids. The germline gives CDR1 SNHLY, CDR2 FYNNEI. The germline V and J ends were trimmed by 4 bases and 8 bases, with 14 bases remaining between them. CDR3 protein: CASSAGRGQEKLFF. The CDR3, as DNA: TGTGCCAGCAGTGCAGGGAGGGGTCAAGAAAAACTGTTTTTT. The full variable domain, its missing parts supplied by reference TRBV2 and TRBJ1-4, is EPEVTQTPSHQVTQMGQEVILRCVPISNHLYFYWYRQILGQKVEFLVSFYNNEISEKSEIFDDQFSVERPDGSNFTLKIRSTKLEDSAMYFCASSAGRGQEKLFFGSGTQLSVL.

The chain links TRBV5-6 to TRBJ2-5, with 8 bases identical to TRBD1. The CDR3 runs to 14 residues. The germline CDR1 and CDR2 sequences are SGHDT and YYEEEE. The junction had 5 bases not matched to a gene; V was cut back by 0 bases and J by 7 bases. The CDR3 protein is CASSLAGGDGTQYF. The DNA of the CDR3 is TGTGCCAGCAGCTTGGCAGGGGGCGATGGGACCCAGTACTTC.

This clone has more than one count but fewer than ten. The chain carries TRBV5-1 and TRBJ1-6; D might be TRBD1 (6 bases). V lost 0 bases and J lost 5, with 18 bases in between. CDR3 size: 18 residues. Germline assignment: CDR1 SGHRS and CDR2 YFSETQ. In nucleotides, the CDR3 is TGCGCCAGCAGCTTGGTCGGATCCTCTCAGGGGAATAATTCACCCCTCCACTTT. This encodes CASSLVGSSQGNNSPLHF.

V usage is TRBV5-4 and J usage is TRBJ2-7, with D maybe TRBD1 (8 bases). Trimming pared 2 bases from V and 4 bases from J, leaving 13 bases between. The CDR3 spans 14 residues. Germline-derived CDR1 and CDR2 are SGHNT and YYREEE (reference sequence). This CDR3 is CASSLEQGGYEQYF. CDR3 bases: TGTGCCAGCAGCTTAGAACAGGGGGGGTACGAGCAGTACTTC.